This record concerns one TCR beta chain sequence. Under the authors' procedure: Reference gene primers were amplified, and this amplification served to estimate nucleated cell counts. Repertoires were generated with immunoSEQ multiplex PCR, while TCRdb's copy carries only in-frame clones and drops some. For V, J and clone size, that table is used; D and trimming come from the DNA. The sample contains 110,000 or so clones, 80% to 90% of which appear only once. This specimen belongs to a study of blood T cell repertoires in COVID-19. About the study: From the United States, Italy and Spain came samples of acute and convalescent COVID-19. T cells, B-cell-depleted T cells, or PBMCs supplied cDNA or gDNA.

There are 13 residues in the CDR3. The germline V gene has CDR1 MDHEN and CDR2 SYDVKM. Trimming cost V 2 bases and J 4 bases, with 8 bases left between them. V and J are TRBV28 and TRBJ2-5, with D tentatively TRBD2 (5 bases). The TCR originated in a woman aged 45-65 years with acute or convalescent COVID-19. Sequenced material: peripheral blood. The CDR3 loop is CASSLREGETQYF. The CDR3 nucleotides are TGTGCCAGCAGTTTACGCGAGGGAGAGACCCAGTACTTC.